This T cell receptor beta chain was sequenced during a study of shared clonotypes between healthy human individuals. This clone occurred many times. Antigen unknown. Genomic DNA per cell subset filled all wells of several immunoSEQ plates. The repertoire was sequenced with immunoSEQ multiplex PCR; TCRdb's copy has only in-frame clones and lacks some. The data show about a million clones, under 80% seen once. Broader study findings: Naive subsets generally exceeded memory subsets in estimated richness.

The V and J ends lost 1 base and 4 bases, in that order; junction bases with no gene match: 6. The length of the CDR3 is 15 residues. The V gene's germline CDR1 is MGHRA and CDR2 YSYEKL. V is TRBV4-1 and J is TRBJ2-7; 8 nucleotides line up with TRBD2. The clonotype comes from a man aged 18-30 years in good health. The material sequenced was memory CD4+ T cells sorted from blood. Described subset: CD45RA-negative fraction. The CDR3: CASSQGGGPAYEQYF. CDR3 coding DNA: TGCGCCAGCAGCCAAGGCGGGGGGCCCGCGTACGAGCAGTACTTC.